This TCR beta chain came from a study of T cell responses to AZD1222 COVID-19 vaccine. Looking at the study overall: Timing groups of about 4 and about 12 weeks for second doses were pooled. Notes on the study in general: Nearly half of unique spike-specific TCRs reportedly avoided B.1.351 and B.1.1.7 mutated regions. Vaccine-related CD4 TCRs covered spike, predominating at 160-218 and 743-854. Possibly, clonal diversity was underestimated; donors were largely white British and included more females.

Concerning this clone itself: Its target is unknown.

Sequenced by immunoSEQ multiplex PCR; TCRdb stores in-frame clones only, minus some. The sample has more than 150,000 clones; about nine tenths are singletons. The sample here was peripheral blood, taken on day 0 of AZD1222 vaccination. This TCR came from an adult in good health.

This CDR3 reads CASSRDSSISGANVLTF. The CDR3 DNA reads as TGTGCCAGCAGCCGGGACAGCTCTATCTCTGGGGCCAACGTCCTGACTTTC. The chain employs TRBV2 and TRBJ2-6; 7 bases are shared with TRBD1. Germline V gene lookup returns CDR1 SNHLY and CDR2 FYNNEI. CDR3 length: 17 amino acids. Trimming cost V 6 bases and J 0 bases; bases outside gene matches: 8.